This T cell receptor (beta chain) was recorded in a study of T-cell reconstitution after alpha-beta-depleted transplantation in children. The CDR3 spans 13 residues. Looked up from germline, CDR1 is MNHEY and CDR2 is SMNVEV (reference sequence). V lost 8 bases and J lost 3; bases outside the gene matches: 5. This clonotype showed up many times. Unique molecular identifiers were incorporated into the prepared TCRbeta library. TCRdb analysed the PCR reads with MiXCR anew, one entry per CDR3 protein. The sample has 200,000 to 300,000 distinct CDR3 sequences; around 11% are singletons. The clonotype originates from a human donor who donated a stem cell graft to a child with acute lymphoblastic leukemia. The specimen was PBMCs from the stem cell graft donor, collected from the stem cell graft. V gene TRBV27 combines with J gene TRBJ2-3, with 7 bases that match TRBD1. In DNA form, the CDR3 reads TGTGCCAGCTCCCGGACAGGTACAGATACGCAGTATTTT. This translates into CASSRTGTDTQYF.